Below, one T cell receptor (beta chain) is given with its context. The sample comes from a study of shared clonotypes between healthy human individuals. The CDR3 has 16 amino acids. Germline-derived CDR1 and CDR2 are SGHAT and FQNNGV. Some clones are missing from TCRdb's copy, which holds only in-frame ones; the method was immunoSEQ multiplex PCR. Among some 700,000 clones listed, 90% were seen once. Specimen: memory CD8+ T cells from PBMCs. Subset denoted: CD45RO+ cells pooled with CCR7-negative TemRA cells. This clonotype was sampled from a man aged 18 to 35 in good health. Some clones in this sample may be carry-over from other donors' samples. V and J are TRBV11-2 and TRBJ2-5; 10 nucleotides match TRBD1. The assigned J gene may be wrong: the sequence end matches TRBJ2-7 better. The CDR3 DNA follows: TGTGCCAGCAGCCCCCTCACGGGACAGGGGCCCTACGAGCAGTACTTC. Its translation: CASSPLTGQGPYEQYF.